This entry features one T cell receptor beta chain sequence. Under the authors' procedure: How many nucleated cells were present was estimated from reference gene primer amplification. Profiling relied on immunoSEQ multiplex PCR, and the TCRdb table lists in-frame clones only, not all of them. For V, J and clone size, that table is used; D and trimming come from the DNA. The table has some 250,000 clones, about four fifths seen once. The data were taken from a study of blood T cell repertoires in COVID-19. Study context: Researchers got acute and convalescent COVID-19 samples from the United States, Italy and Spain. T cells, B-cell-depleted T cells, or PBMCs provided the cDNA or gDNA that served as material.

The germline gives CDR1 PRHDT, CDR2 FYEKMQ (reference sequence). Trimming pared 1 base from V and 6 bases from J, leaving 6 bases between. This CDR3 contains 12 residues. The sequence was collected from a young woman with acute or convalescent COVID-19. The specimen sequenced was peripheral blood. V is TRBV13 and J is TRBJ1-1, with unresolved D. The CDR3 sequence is CASSLVPSEAFF. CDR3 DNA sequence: TGTGCCAGCAGCTTAGTCCCTTCTGAAGCTTTCTTT. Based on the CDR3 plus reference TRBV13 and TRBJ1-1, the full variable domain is AAGVIQSPRHLIKEKRETATLKCYPIPRHDTVYWYQQGPGQDPQFLISFYEKMQSDKGSIPDRFSAQQFSDYHSELNMSSLELGDSALYFCASSLVPSEAFFGQGTRLTVV.